This TCR beta chain appears in the sequencing data of a study of blood T cell repertoires in COVID-19. Overall study: Sources were T cells, B-cell-depleted T cells, or PBMCs; the material itself was cDNA or gDNA.

The method was immunoSEQ multiplex PCR; TCRdb's version includes in-frame clones alone and lacks a portion of them. The table lists over 50,000 clones, around 85% of them singletons, with roughly 15% in the top ten. The CDR3 contains 13 residues. Germline V gene sequence: CDR1 LNHDA, CDR2 SQIVND (reference sequence). V trimming: 5 bases; J trimming: 4 bases; junction bases outside the gene matches: 2. The TCR sequence derives from a human donor in a cohort sampled during active COVID-19. The material sequenced was peripheral blood. The rearrangement links TRBV19 to TRBJ1-2; 9 nucleotides match TRBD1. CDR3 coding DNA: TGTGCCAGTAGTCAGGACAGGGGCTATGGCTACACCTTC. Translation gives CASSQDRGYGYTF.